Listed below are T cell receptor beta chains from one sample, sequenced in a study of cytomegalovirus exposure and HLA in healthy donors. The repertoire was sequenced with immunoSEQ multiplex PCR; TCRdb's copy has only in-frame clones and lacks some. This table holds approximately 140,000 clones, about four fifths found once. What was sequenced was PBMCs. The receptors were sampled from a man in his forties in good health and CMV-seropositive. Each CDR3 is given with its conserved first and last residue. The order of the fields is J gene, clone size, D gene, V gene, CDR3 protein, CDR3 DNA. The D gene is left open where the match is weak. Size values are once, few and many counts, or a class for expanded clones, and some rows have none.

j_gene: TRBJ2-1; abundance: .; d_gene: .; v_gene: TRBV14; CDR3aa: CASSQGRLNEQFF; CDR3nt: TGTGCCAGCAGCCAAGGCAGACTCAATGAGCAGTTCTTC
j_gene: TRBJ2-3; abundance: .; d_gene: TRBD1; v_gene: TRBV2; CDR3aa: CASSQRTGYTDTQYF; CDR3nt: TGTGCCAGCAGTCAAAGGACAGGCTACACAGATACGCAGTATTTT
j_gene: TRBJ2-2; abundance: .; d_gene: TRBD1; v_gene: TRBV5-4; CDR3aa: CASSIRTGSTGELFF; CDR3nt: TGTGCCAGCAGCATACGGACAGGGTCGACCGGGGAGCTGTTTTTT
j_gene: TRBJ2-7; abundance: .; d_gene: TRBD1; v_gene: TRBV30; CDR3aa: CAYAGQGVYEQYF; CDR3nt: TGTGCCTATGCGGGACAGGGAGTATACGAGCAGTACTTC
j_gene: TRBJ1-1; abundance: .; d_gene: .; v_gene: TRBV11-2; CDR3aa: CASSLRSMNTEAFF; CDR3nt: TGTGCCAGCAGCTTAAGAAGCATGAACACTGAAGCTTTCTTT
j_gene: TRBJ2-3; abundance: .; d_gene: TRBD2; v_gene: TRBV5-1; CDR3aa: CASSLGSSGGTDTQYF; CDR3nt: TGCGCCAGCAGCTTGGGGTCTAGCGGGGGCACAGATACGCAGTATTTT
j_gene: TRBJ1-2; abundance: .; d_gene: .; v_gene: TRBV7-9; CDR3aa: CASRREGNNYGYTF; CDR3nt: TGTGCCAGCAGACGGGAAGGGAATAACTATGGCTACACCTTC
j_gene: TRBJ2-6; abundance: .; d_gene: .; v_gene: TRBV7-9; CDR3aa: CASSLARFTGANVLTF; CDR3nt: TGTGCCAGCAGCTTAGCCCGGTTCACTGGGGCCAACGTCCTGACTTTC
j_gene: TRBJ1-5; abundance: .; d_gene: .; v_gene: TRBV25-1; CDR3aa: CASSENGQLNQPQHF; CDR3nt: TGTGCCAGCAGTGAAAATGGGCAGCTTAATCAGCCCCAGCATTTT
j_gene: TRBJ1-6; abundance: .; d_gene: TRBD1; v_gene: TRBV9; CDR3aa: CASSRDSSYNSPLHF; CDR3nt: TGTGCCAGCAGCCGGGACAGCTCCTATAATTCACCCCTCCACTTT
j_gene: TRBJ2-7; abundance: .; d_gene: TRBD2; v_gene: TRBV4-3; CDR3aa: CASSQAAGGPYEQYF; CDR3nt: TGCGCCAGCAGCCAAGCGGCGGGGGGGCCTTACGAGCAGTACTTC
j_gene: TRBJ2-3; abundance: .; d_gene: TRBD2; v_gene: TRBV5-4; CDR3aa: CASSLSGRKTDTQYF; CDR3nt: TGTGCCAGCAGCTTAAGCGGGAGGAAGACAGATACGCAGTATTTT
j_gene: TRBJ1-2; abundance: .; d_gene: TRBD1; v_gene: TRBV7-9; CDR3aa: CSSSQTGEGYTF; CDR3nt: TGTTCCAGCAGTCAGACAGGGGAAGGCTACACCTTC
j_gene: TRBJ1-6; abundance: .; d_gene: TRBD1; v_gene: TRBV30; CDR3aa: CAWGTGVGNSPLHF; CDR3nt: TGTGCCTGGGGGACAGGGGTTGGTAATTCACCCCTCCACTTT
j_gene: TRBJ2-5; abundance: .; d_gene: .; v_gene: TRBV27; CDR3aa: CASSLLGSRETQYF; CDR3nt: TGTGCCAGCAGTTTACTAGGCTCCCGAGAGACCCAGTACTTC
j_gene: TRBJ1-5; abundance: .; d_gene: .; v_gene: TRBV2; CDR3aa: CASSGQRGQPQHF; CDR3nt: TGTGCCAGCAGCGGACAGCGGGGACAGCCCCAGCATTTT
j_gene: TRBJ1-1; abundance: .; d_gene: .; v_gene: TRBV30; CDR3aa: CARITGSDTEAFF; CDR3nt: TGTGCCAGGATAACAGGGAGTGACACTGAAGCTTTCTTT
j_gene: TRBJ2-2; abundance: few; d_gene: .; v_gene: TRBV6-1; CDR3aa: CASRFGRDTGELFF; CDR3nt: TGTGCCAGCCGGTTTGGCAGGGACACCGGGGAGCTGTTTTTT
j_gene: TRBJ1-2; abundance: .; d_gene: .; v_gene: TRBV4-1; CDR3aa: CASSHGTGSNYGYTF; CDR3nt: TGCGCCAGCAGCCACGGAACAGGGTCCAACTATGGCTACACCTTC
j_gene: TRBJ2-1; abundance: .; d_gene: .; v_gene: TRBV5-1; CDR3aa: CASSLMGPVVISYNEQFF; CDR3nt: TGCGCCAGCAGCTTAATGGGGCCCGTGGTCATTTCCTACAATGAGCAGTTCTTC
j_gene: TRBJ2-1; abundance: .; d_gene: TRBD1; v_gene: TRBV6-6; CDR3aa: CASSYWTGRHEQFF; CDR3nt: TGTGCCAGCAGTTATTGGACAGGGAGGCATGAGCAGTTCTTC
j_gene: TRBJ1-1; abundance: .; d_gene: .; v_gene: TRBV4-2; CDR3aa: CASSQDQGPKTEAFF; CDR3nt: TGTGCCAGCAGCCAAGATCAGGGTCCGAAAACTGAAGCTTTCTTT
j_gene: TRBJ2-3; abundance: .; d_gene: .; v_gene: TRBV19; CDR3aa: CASTDRPSTDTQYF; CDR3nt: TGTGCCAGTACGGACAGACCTAGCACAGATACGCAGTATTTT
j_gene: TRBJ2-5; abundance: .; d_gene: .; v_gene: TRBV5-1; CDR3aa: CASSGGRGEETQYF; CDR3nt: TGCGCCAGCAGCGGAGGCAGGGGCGAAGAGACCCAGTACTTC
j_gene: TRBJ2-2; abundance: .; d_gene: .; v_gene: TRBV11-2; CDR3aa: CASSLELGLDTGELFF; CDR3nt: TGTGCCAGCAGCTTAGAGCTGGGGCTCGACACCGGGGAGCTGTTTTTT
j_gene: TRBJ2-3; abundance: .; d_gene: TRBD2; v_gene: TRBV5-1; CDR3aa: CASSLKAGTSTDTQYF; CDR3nt: TGCGCCAGCAGCTTGAAAGCGGGGACTAGCACAGATACGCAGTATTTT
j_gene: TRBJ1-1; abundance: .; d_gene: .; v_gene: TRBV5-1; CDR3aa: CAGSSGFTEAFF; CDR3nt: TGCGCCGGCAGCTCGGGATTCACTGAAGCTTTCTTT
j_gene: TRBJ2-7; abundance: .; d_gene: .; v_gene: TRBV10-3; CDR3aa: CAIRQAGYEQYF; CDR3nt: TGTGCCATCAGGCAAGCGGGCTACGAGCAGTACTTC
j_gene: TRBJ1-4; abundance: .; d_gene: TRBD1; v_gene: TRBV27; CDR3aa: CASSPRDRVSEKLFF; CDR3nt: TGTGCCAGCAGTCCCCGGGACAGGGTTAGTGAAAAACTGTTTTTT
j_gene: TRBJ1-1; abundance: .; d_gene: TRBD1; v_gene: TRBV19; CDR3aa: CASSLGQMNTEAFF; CDR3nt: TGTGCCAGTAGTTTGGGACAGATGAACACTGAAGCTTTCTTT
j_gene: TRBJ2-1; abundance: once; d_gene: TRBD1; v_gene: TRBV10-3; CDR3aa: CAISGRGQGNDEQFF; CDR3nt: TGTGCCATCAGTGGGCGGGGACAGGGTAACGATGAGCAGTTCTTC
j_gene: TRBJ2-1; abundance: .; d_gene: TRBD2; v_gene: TRBV13; CDR3aa: CASSLGGEGLNNEQFF; CDR3nt: TGTGCCAGCAGCTTAGGGGGGGAGGGCCTCAACAATGAGCAGTTCTTC
j_gene: TRBJ2-7; abundance: .; d_gene: TRBD1; v_gene: TRBV6-5; CDR3aa: CASSPGTGSYEQYF; CDR3nt: TGTGCCAGCAGCCCCGGGACAGGGTCCTACGAGCAGTACTTC
j_gene: TRBJ2-2; abundance: .; d_gene: .; v_gene: TRBV25-1; CDR3aa: CASSEAKTEAPGELFF; CDR3nt: TGTGCCAGCAGTGAAGCGAAAACCGAGGCGCCCGGGGAGCTGTTTTTT
j_gene: TRBJ2-2; abundance: .; d_gene: .; v_gene: TRBV5-4; CDR3aa: CASSPTGPTGELFF; CDR3nt: TGTGCCAGCAGCCCCACAGGGCCCACCGGGGAGCTGTTTTTT
j_gene: TRBJ2-2; abundance: .; d_gene: .; v_gene: TRBV7-8; CDR3aa: CASSQGLMNTGELFF; CDR3nt: TGTGCCAGCAGCCAGGGGTTGATGAACACCGGGGAGCTGTTTTTT
j_gene: TRBJ1-1; abundance: once; d_gene: .; v_gene: TRBV5-6; CDR3aa: CASSLLWRGSGNTEAFF; CDR3nt: TGTGCCAGCAGCTTACTATGGCGGGGGAGCGGGAACACTGAAGCTTTCTTT
j_gene: TRBJ1-1; abundance: .; d_gene: .; v_gene: TRBV7-9; CDR3aa: CASRKTDTEAFF; CDR3nt: TGTGCCAGCAGAAAAACGGACACTGAAGCTTTCTTT
j_gene: TRBJ2-4; abundance: .; d_gene: TRBD1; v_gene: TRBV7-2; CDR3aa: CASSLADRGSKNIQYF; CDR3nt: TGTGCCAGCAGCTTAGCGGACAGGGGAAGCAAAAACATTCAGTACTTC
j_gene: TRBJ1-1; abundance: .; d_gene: .; v_gene: TRBV15; CDR3aa: CATSRDRGVNAFF; CDR3nt: TGTGCCACCAGCAGAGATCGGGGTGTCAACGCTTTCTTT
j_gene: TRBJ1-1; abundance: .; d_gene: TRBD1; v_gene: TRBV7-9; CDR3aa: CASSKTGSGTEAFF; CDR3nt: TGTGCCAGCAGTAAGACAGGGTCGGGGACTGAAGCTTTCTTT
j_gene: TRBJ2-1; abundance: .; d_gene: .; v_gene: TRBV6-6; CDR3aa: CASVTPSGQGYNEQFF; CDR3nt: TGTGCCAGCGTAACCCCTTCAGGGCAGGGCTACAATGAGCAGTTCTTC
j_gene: TRBJ1-2; abundance: .; d_gene: TRBD1; v_gene: TRBV7-9; CDR3aa: CSSSLGQTGAYGYTF; CDR3nt: TGTTCCAGCAGCTTAGGCCAAACAGGGGCCTATGGCTACACCTTC
j_gene: TRBJ2-7; abundance: few; d_gene: .; v_gene: TRBV7-9; CDR3aa: CSSSHRYGHQLYEQYF; CDR3nt: TGTTCCAGCAGCCATAGGTATGGGCACCAACTCTACGAGCAGTACTTC
j_gene: TRBJ1-1; abundance: .; d_gene: TRBD1; v_gene: TRBV18; CDR3aa: CASSEGQGATEAFF; CDR3nt: TGTGCCAGCTCAGAGGGACAGGGGGCGACTGAAGCTTTCTTT
j_gene: TRBJ2-1; abundance: .; d_gene: .; v_gene: TRBV7-9; CDR3aa: CASSLGASKILLDEQFF; CDR3nt: TGTGCCAGCAGCTTAGGGGCTAGCAAGATCCTCCTTGATGAGCAGTTCTTC
j_gene: TRBJ2-1; abundance: .; d_gene: .; v_gene: TRBV11-2; CDR3aa: CASSLAQYNEQFF; CDR3nt: TGTGCCAGCAGCTTAGCACAGTACAATGAGCAGTTCTTC
j_gene: TRBJ2-3; abundance: .; d_gene: .; v_gene: TRBV7-6; CDR3aa: CASSNRADTQYF; CDR3nt: TGTGCCAGCAGCAACAGGGCAGATACGCAGTATTTT
j_gene: TRBJ1-3; abundance: .; d_gene: .; v_gene: TRBV6-1; CDR3aa: CASNPDMYSGNTIYF; CDR3nt: TGTGCCAGCAACCCGGACATGTACTCTGGAAACACCATATATTTT
j_gene: TRBJ2-5; abundance: .; d_gene: TRBD2; v_gene: TRBV29-1; CDR3aa: CSVEVSGGETQYF; CDR3nt: TGCAGCGTTGAGGTTAGCGGGGGAGAGACCCAGTACTTC
j_gene: TRBJ1-3; abundance: .; d_gene: .; v_gene: TRBV19; CDR3aa: CASSPRRASGNTIYF; CDR3nt: TGTGCCAGTAGTCCAAGGAGGGCCTCTGGAAACACCATATATTTT
j_gene: TRBJ1-2; abundance: .; d_gene: .; v_gene: TRBV20-1; CDR3aa: CSAGWGYTF; CDR3nt: TGCAGCGCCGGTTGGGGCTACACCTTC
j_gene: TRBJ2-1; abundance: .; d_gene: TRBD2; v_gene: TRBV6-1; CDR3aa: CASSEYLAGDNEQFF; CDR3nt: TGTGCCAGCAGTGAATACCTAGCGGGGGACAATGAGCAGTTCTTC
j_gene: TRBJ2-7; abundance: .; d_gene: .; v_gene: TRBV7-2; CDR3aa: CASSFTRSSYEQYF; CDR3nt: TGTGCCAGCAGCTTCACACGATCCTCCTACGAGCAGTACTTC
j_gene: TRBJ2-3; abundance: .; d_gene: .; v_gene: TRBV7-9; CDR3aa: CASSPPAGTDTQYF; CDR3nt: TGTGCCAGCAGTCCCCCGGCGGGCACAGATACGCAGTATTTT
j_gene: TRBJ2-5; abundance: .; d_gene: .; v_gene: TRBV5-1; CDR3aa: CASSLGQRYETQYF; CDR3nt: TGCGCCAGCAGCCTCGGACAGCGCTACGAGACCCAGTACTTC
j_gene: TRBJ2-7; abundance: .; d_gene: .; v_gene: TRBV2; CDR3aa: CASTKGGGRDPYEQYF; CDR3nt: TGTGCCAGCACCAAAGGGGGGGGCAGGGACCCCTACGAGCAGTACTTC